Listed here are 20 T cell receptor beta chains from one sample, sequenced in a study of T-cell reconstitution after alpha-beta-depleted transplantation in children. It was with unique molecular identifiers that the TCRbeta library was prepared. MiXCR, applied by TCRdb to the PCR reads, yields one record per CDR3 protein. The sample contains just over 950,000 distinct CDR3 sequences, about 29% of which appear only once. Source: PBMCs, mostly from graft donor cells, taken 360 days after TCRalphabeta/CD19-depleted stem cell transplant. All receptors come from a boy in the first two years of life who had a stem cell transplant for SCID, so the T cells may come from the graft donor.

This clonotype was picked up a small number of times. The J gene is TRBJ2-5, the V gene TRBV5-1, with a possible D match to TRBD1 (6 bases). Germline loops: CDR1 SGHRS, CDR2 YFSETQ. The CDR3 runs to 14 residues. The ends were cut back, 4 bases at V and 4 bases at J, with 14 bases in the middle. CDR3 nucleotides: TGCGCCAGCAGCAGTTACAGGGCCGGAGAGACCCAGTACTTC. Translation: CASSSYRAGETQYF.

V gene TRBV2 combines with J gene TRBJ2-3; 14 bases line up with TRBD2. The germline V gene has CDR1 SNHLY and CDR2 FYNNEI. The CDR3 has 19 amino acids. Trimming removed 5 bases from V and 0 bases from J; junction bases left unmatched: 10. CDR3 loop: CASSSFGLAGGSSTDTQYF. DNA for the CDR3: TGTGCCAGCAGTTCCTTCGGACTAGCGGGGGGATCTAGCACAGATACGCAGTATTTT.

The chain employs TRBV19 and TRBJ2-2; no clear D. This CDR3 spans 17 amino acids. Trimming took off 6 bases at V and 3 bases at J, with 20 bases between the two ends. CDR1 is LNHDA, CDR2 SQIVND, per germline (reference sequence). For the CDR3, the DNA is TGTGCCAGTAGCGGTAGGCGTTCAGTTGGGCACACCGGGGAGCTGTTTTTT. The encoded protein is CASSGRRSVGHTGELFF.

This clonotype occurred a few times. This rearrangement joins TRBV12-3 or TRBV12-4 to TRBJ1-1; D is perhaps TRBD1 (5 bases). The V gene lost 2 bases and the J gene lost 3 bases, with 19 bases spanning the gap. The CDR3 runs 17 residues. The CDR3 DNA reads as TGTGCCAGCAGTTTATGGGGGGTTGGGTTTGGGGACACTGAAGCTTTCTTT. Protein sequence: CASSLWGVGFGDTEAFF.

The chain carries TRBV28 and TRBJ1-4, with D hard to call. Germline V gene data show CDR1 as MDHEN and CDR2 as SYDVKM. Trimming removed 6 bases from V and 0 bases from J, with 11 bases in between. The CDR3 loop spans 15 amino acids. The CDR3 coding sequence is TGTGCCAGCAGCGAGGCCTCTGCAACTAATGAAAAACTGTTTTTT. Amino acid sequence: CASSEASATNEKLFF.

The J gene is TRBJ2-1, the V gene TRBV29-1; 8 bases are shared with TRBD1. V lost 5 bases, J lost 6 bases, and 12 bases stayed unmatched. The V gene's germline CDR1 is SQVTM and CDR2 ANQGSEA. The CDR3 loop spans 15 amino acids. This chain's CDR3 is CSVTEDRVKGNEQFF. As DNA, the CDR3 is TGCAGCGTTACCGAGGACAGGGTCAAAGGCAATGAGCAGTTCTTC.

The genes are TRBV4-3 and TRBJ2-1; a weak D match, TRBD1 (6 bases). The CDR3 totals 17 residues. Germline V gives CDR1 LGHNA, CDR2 YSLEER. The V gene lost 0 bases and the J gene lost 4 bases, with 16 bases spanning the gap. DNA for the CDR3: TGCGCCAGCAGCCAAGATCTCGCAGGGGAACTGTACAATGAGCAGTTCTTC. Protein sequence: CASSQDLAGELYNEQFF.

This clonotype was detected a few times. The rearrangement joins TRBV20-1 to TRBJ2-1; tentative D call: TRBD1 (6 bases). The CDR3 spans 12 residues. Germline loops: CDR1 DFQATT, CDR2 SNEGSKA (reference sequence). The germline V and J ends were trimmed by 5 bases and 6 bases, with 11 bases remaining between them. The CDR3 DNA reads as TGCAGTGCTCCGACGACAGGCAATGAGCAGTTCTTC. It is translated as CSAPTTGNEQFF.

In its sample, this clonotype was seen a few times. The chain employs TRBV7-2 and TRBJ1-2; the D is unclear. The germline V gene has CDR1 SGHTA and CDR2 FQGNSA. This CDR3 has 14 amino acids. With 1 base removed from V and 3 bases from J, the gap between germline ends came to 9 bases. The CDR3 region has the DNA TGTGCCAGCAGCTTAGTCCGGGCCGACTATGGCTACACCTTC. It specifies CASSLVRADYGYTF.

The chain uses TRBV10-2 and TRBJ1-5; D ambiguous. Germline CDR1 reads WSHSY; CDR2 reads SAAADI. This CDR3 comprises 14 residues. The ends were cut back, 6 bases at V and 0 bases at J, with 9 bases in the middle. DNA of the CDR3: TGCGCCAGCAGCCCGTATAATAGCAATCAGCCCCAGCATTTT. This encodes CASSPYNSNQPQHF.

This clonotype was counted between two and nine times. The genes are TRBV12-3 or TRBV12-4 and TRBJ2-3; D is unclear. The ends were cut back, 3 bases at V and 6 bases at J, with 19 bases in the middle. CDR3 length: 16 amino acids. CDR3: CASSFLGLPDADTQYF. The DNA for the CDR3 is TGTGCCAGCAGTTTTTTAGGGCTCCCCGATGCGGATACGCAGTATTTT.

This clonotype has only a few counts. The chain recombines TRBV29-1 with TRBJ1-1, with D hard to call. The germline V gene has CDR1 SQVTM and CDR2 ANQGSEA. The CDR3 extends over 12 amino acids. V was pared by 4 bases and J by 4 bases, with 10 bases between. CDR3 nucleotide sequence: TGCAGCGTTGGGGGATACGGCACTGAAGCTTTCTTT. Translation gives CSVGGYGTEAFF.

This clonotype was seen a handful of times. V gene TRBV29-1 combines with J gene TRBJ1-2; possible D gene TRBD1, 6 bases. Germline assignment: CDR1 SQVTM and CDR2 ANQGSEA. CDR3 size: 13 residues. V gave up 7 bases and J gave up 5 bases, with 17 bases separating them. The CDR3 reads CSADGLGGYGYTF. The DNA for the CDR3 is TGCAGCGCCGATGGTTTAGGGGGTTATGGCTACACCTTC. The whole variable domain, remainder taken from reference TRBV29-1 and TRBJ1-2, is SAVISQKPSRDICQRGTSLTIQCQVDSQVTMMFWYRQQPGQSLTLIATANQGSEATYESGFVIDKFPISRPNLTFSTLTVSNMSPEDSSIYLCSADGLGGYGYTFGSGTRLTVV.

The chain carries TRBV20-1 and TRBJ1-5; D possibly corresponds to TRBD1 (6 bases). Between the trimmed V and J ends, which lost 0 bases and 6 bases, there was a span of 12 bases. This CDR3 comprises 14 residues. CDR1 DFQATT and CDR2 SNEGSKA come from the germline V gene (reference sequence). This chain's CDR3 is CSARDGGATQPQHF. Here the CDR3 DNA reads TGCAGTGCTAGAGACGGGGGGGCGACTCAGCCCCAGCATTTT.

The chain employs TRBV2 and TRBJ2-2; D is possibly TRBD1 (6 bases). From germline, CDR1 is SNHLY and CDR2 FYNNEI. Trimming cost V 6 bases and J 6 bases, with 8 bases left between them. This CDR3 is built from 12 residues. The DNA for the CDR3 is TGTGCCAGCAGATACAGGGCCGGGGAGCTGTTTTTT. It yields the protein CASRYRAGELFF.

This clonotype occurred a few times. The genes are TRBV5-1 and TRBJ2-3; D not resolved. The CDR3 is 15 amino acids. V shed 0 bases and J shed 0 bases, with 8 bases lying between them. Germline assignment: CDR1 SGHRS and CDR2 YFSETQ. The CDR3 bases are TGCGCCAGCAGCTTGGGGGCCGACAGCACAGATACGCAGTATTTT. It codes for CASSLGADSTDTQYF. The full variable domain, rest sourced from reference TRBV5-1 and TRBJ2-3, is KAGVTQTPRYLIKTRGQQVTLSCSPISGHRSVSWYQQTPGQGLQFLFEYFSETQRNKGNFPGRFSGRQFSNSRSEMNVSTLELGDSALYLCASSLGADSTDTQYFGPGTRLTVL.

This clonotype was counted a single time. The gene calls are TRBV20-1 and TRBJ1-4, with D perhaps TRBD1 (5 bases). Germline V CDR1 and CDR2: DFQATT, SNEGSKA (reference sequence). With 3 bases removed from V and 8 bases from J, the gap between germline ends came to 16 bases. This CDR3 region has 14 residues. In nucleotides, the CDR3 is TGCAGTGCTAGCGGGGGGGGGAATGGGGAAAAACTGTTTTTT. It yields the protein CSASGGGNGEKLFF.

This chain links TRBV28 with TRBJ1-2; the D gene is possibly TRBD1 (5 bases). The germline gives CDR1 MDHEN, CDR2 SYDVKM. The CDR3 is 11 amino acids. The V end lost 11 bases, the J end lost 6 bases, and 13 bases lay between the germline ends. CDR3 coding DNA: TGTGCCGGGCAGGGTTTTGATGGCTACACCTTC. Its protein product is CAGQGFDGYTF.

This clonotype was found a few times. The chain uses TRBV20-1 and TRBJ1-3; D uncertain. The CDR3 contains 17 residues. The V and J ends lost 6 bases and 4 bases respectively, with 25 bases between them. Germline V gives CDR1 DFQATT, CDR2 SNEGSKA (reference sequence). The CDR3 bases are TGCAGTGCCCCCGCCTCCCCCCCCGAGGGTCTCGGAAACACCATATATTTT. Translating it yields CSAPASPPEGLGNTIYF.

Regarding this clonotype: The junction departs from germline at one end; a sequencing error may be responsible. The CDR3 sequence: CCARPVIGDGRNIQYF. The DNA for the CDR3 is TGCTGTGCTAGGCCCGTAATCGGGGACGGAAGAAACATTCAGTACTTC. V and J are TRBV20-1 and TRBJ2-4; the D gene could be TRBD1 or TRBD2 (5 bases each). Germline lookup yields CDR1 DFQATT and CDR2 SNEGSKA (reference sequence). The CDR3 spans 16 residues.